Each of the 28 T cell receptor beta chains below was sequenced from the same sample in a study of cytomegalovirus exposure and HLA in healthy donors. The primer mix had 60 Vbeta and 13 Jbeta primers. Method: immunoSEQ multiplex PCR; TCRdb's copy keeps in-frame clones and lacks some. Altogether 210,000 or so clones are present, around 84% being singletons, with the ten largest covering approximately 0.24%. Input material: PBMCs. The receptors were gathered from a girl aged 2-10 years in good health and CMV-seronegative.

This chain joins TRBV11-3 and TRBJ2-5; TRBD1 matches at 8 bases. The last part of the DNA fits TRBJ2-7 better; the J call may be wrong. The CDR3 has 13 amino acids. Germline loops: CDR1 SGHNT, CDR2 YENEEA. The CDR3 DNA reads TGTGCCAGCAGCCCGCCGACAGGGGACGAGCAGTACTTC. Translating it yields CASSPPTGDEQYF.

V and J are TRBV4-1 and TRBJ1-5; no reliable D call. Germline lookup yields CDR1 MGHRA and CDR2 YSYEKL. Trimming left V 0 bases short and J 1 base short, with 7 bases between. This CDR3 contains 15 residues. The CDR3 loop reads CASSQDHRSNQPQHF. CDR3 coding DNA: TGCGCCAGCAGCCAAGATCACCGGAGCAATCAGCCCCAGCATTTT.

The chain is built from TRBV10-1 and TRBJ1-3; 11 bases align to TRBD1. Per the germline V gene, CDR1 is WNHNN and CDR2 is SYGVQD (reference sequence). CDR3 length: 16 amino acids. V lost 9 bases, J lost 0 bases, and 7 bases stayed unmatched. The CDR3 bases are TGCGCCAGAAGGACAGGACAGGGGGCCTCTGGAAACACCATATATTTT. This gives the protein CARRTGQGASGNTIYF.

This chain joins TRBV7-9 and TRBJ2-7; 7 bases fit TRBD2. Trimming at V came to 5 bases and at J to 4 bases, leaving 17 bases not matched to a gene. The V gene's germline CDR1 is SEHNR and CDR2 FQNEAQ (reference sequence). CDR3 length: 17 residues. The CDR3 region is CASSTTRGAGVGYEQYF. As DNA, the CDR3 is TGTGCCAGCAGCACCACCCGCGGGGCGGGAGTCGGATACGAGCAGTACTTC.

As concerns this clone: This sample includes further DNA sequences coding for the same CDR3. CDR3: CASSYGTVYEQYF. In DNA form, the CDR3 reads TGTGCCAGCAGTTACGGGACAGTCTACGAGCAGTACTTC. The chain has TRBV6-5 and TRBJ2-7; 7 bases line up with TRBD1. CDR3 length: 13 residues. Trimming cost V 2 bases and J 3 bases; bases outside gene matches: 1. The germline V gene encodes CDR1 MNHEY and CDR2 SVGAGI.

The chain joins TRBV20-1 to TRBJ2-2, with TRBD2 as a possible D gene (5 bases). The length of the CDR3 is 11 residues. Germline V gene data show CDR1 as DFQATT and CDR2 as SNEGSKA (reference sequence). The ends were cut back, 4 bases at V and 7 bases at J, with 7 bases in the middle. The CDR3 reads CSAMGDGELFF. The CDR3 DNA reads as TGCAGTGCTATGGGAGACGGGGAGCTGTTTTTT.

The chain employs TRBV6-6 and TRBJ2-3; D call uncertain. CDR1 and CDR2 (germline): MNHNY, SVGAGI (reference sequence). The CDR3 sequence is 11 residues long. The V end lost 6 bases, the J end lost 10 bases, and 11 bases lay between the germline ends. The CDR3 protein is CASRGEQSQYF. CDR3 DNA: TGTGCCAGCAGAGGAGAACAATCGCAGTATTTT.

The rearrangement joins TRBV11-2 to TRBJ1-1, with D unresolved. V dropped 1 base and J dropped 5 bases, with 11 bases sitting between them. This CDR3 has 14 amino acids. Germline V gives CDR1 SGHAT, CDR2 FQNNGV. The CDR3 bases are TGTGCCAGCAGCTTAGGGGTTTCCAGGACTGAAGCTTTCTTT. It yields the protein CASSLGVSRTEAFF.

DNA of the CDR3: TGTGCCAGCAGTACCCTGCAGGGATATAATTCACCCCTCCACTTT. The encoded protein is CASSTLQGYNSPLHF. The chain is built from TRBV25-1 and TRBJ1-6, with TRBD1 as a possible D gene (5 bases). With 5 bases removed from V and 4 bases from J, the gap between germline ends came to 12 bases. Germline CDR1 MGHDK, CDR2 SYGVNS. This CDR3 comprises 15 residues.

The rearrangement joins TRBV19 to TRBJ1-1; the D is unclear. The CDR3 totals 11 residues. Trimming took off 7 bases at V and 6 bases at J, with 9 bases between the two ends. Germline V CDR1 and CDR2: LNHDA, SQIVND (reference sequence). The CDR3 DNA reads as TGTGCCAGTACCGTTAATTCTGAAGCTTTCTTT. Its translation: CASTVNSEAFF.

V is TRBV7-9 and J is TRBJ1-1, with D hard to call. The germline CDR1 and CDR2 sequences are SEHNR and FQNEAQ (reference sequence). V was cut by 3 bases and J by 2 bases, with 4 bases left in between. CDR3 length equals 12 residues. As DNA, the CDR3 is TGTGCCAGCAGCTTGTCAAACACTGAAGCTTTCTTT. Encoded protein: CASSLSNTEAFF. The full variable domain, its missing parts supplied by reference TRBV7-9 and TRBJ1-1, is DTGVSQNPRHKITKRGQNVTFRCDPISEHNRLYWYRQTLGQGPEFLTYFQNEAQLEKSRLLSDRFSAERPKGSFSTLEIQRTEQGDSAMYLCASSLSNTEAFFGQGTRLTVV.

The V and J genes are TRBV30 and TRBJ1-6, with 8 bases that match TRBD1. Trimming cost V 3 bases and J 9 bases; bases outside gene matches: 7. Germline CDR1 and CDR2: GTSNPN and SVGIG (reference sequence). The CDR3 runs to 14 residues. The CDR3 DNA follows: TGTGCCTGGAGGGGGACAGGAGGAAGTTCACCCCTCCACTTT. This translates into CAWRGTGGSSPLHF.

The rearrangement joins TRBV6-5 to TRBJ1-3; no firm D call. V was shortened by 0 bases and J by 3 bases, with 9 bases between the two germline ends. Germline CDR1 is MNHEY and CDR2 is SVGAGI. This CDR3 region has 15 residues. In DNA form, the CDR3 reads TGTGCCAGCAGTTACTCAATCGGGGTTGGAAACACCATATATTTT. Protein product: CASSYSIGVGNTIYF.

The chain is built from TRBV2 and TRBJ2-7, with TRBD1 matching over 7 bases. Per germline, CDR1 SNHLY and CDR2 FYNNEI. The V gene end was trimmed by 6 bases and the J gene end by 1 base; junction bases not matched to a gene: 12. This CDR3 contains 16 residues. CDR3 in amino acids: CASSYRGLVLSYEQYF. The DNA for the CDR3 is TGTGCCAGCAGCTACAGGGGCCTAGTGTTATCCTACGAGCAGTACTTC.

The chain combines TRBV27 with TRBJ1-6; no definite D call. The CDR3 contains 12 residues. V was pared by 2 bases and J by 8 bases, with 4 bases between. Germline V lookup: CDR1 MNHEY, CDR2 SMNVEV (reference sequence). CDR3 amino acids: CASSLTDSPLHF. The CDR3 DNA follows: TGTGCCAGCAGTTTAACGGATTCACCCCTCCACTTT.

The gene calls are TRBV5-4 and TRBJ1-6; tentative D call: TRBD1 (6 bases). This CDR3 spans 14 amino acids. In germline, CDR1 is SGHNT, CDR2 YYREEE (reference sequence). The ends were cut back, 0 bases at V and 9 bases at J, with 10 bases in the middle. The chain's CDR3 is CASSLGGGGSPLHF. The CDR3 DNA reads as TGTGCCAGCAGCTTGGGTGGGGGCGGTTCACCCCTCCACTTT.

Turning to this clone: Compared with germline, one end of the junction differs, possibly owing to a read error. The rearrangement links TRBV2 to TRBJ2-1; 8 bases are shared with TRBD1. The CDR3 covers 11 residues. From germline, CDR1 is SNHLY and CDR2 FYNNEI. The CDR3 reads CASNRGDERFF. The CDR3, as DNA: TGTGCCAGCAACAGGGGGGATGAGCGGTTCTTC.

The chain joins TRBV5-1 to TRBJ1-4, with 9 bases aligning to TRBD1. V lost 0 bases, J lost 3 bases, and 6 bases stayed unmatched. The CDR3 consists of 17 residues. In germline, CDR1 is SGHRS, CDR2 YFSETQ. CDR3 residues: CASSLGYRGLPNEKLFF. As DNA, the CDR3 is TGCGCCAGCAGCTTGGGTTACAGGGGGCTTCCTAATGAAAAACTGTTTTTT. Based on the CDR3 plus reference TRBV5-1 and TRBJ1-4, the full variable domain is KAGVTQTPRYLIKTRGQQVTLSCSPISGHRSVSWYQQTPGQGLQFLFEYFSETQRNKGNFPGRFSGRQFSNSRSEMNVSTLELGDSALYLCASSLGYRGLPNEKLFFGSGTQLSVL.

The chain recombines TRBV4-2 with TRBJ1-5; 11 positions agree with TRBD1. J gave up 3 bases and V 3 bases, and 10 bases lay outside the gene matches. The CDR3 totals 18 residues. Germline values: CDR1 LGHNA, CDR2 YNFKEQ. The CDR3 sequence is CASSQTGTGGVLNQPQHF. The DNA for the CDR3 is TGTGCCAGCAGCCAGACCGGGACAGGGGGTGTCCTCAATCAGCCCCAGCATTTT.

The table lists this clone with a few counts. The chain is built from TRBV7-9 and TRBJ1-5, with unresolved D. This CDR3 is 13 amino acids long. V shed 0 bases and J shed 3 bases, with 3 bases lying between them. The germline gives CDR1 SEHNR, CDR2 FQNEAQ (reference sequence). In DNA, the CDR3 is TGTGCCAGCAGCTTAGCCGTCAATCAGCCCCAGCATTTT. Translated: CASSLAVNQPQHF.

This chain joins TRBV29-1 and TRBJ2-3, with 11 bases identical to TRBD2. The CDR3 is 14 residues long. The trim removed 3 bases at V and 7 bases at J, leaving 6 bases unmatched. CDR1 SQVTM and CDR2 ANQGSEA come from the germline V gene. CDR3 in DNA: TGCAGCGTTGACGTAGCGGGGGGGTCAAATACGCAGTATTTT. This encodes CSVDVAGGSNTQYF.

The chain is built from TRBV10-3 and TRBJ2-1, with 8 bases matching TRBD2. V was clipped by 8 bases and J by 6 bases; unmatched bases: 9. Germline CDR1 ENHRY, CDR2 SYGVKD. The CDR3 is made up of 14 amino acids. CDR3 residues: CAIAGAGGTNEQFF. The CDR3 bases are TGTGCCATCGCGGGGGCGGGAGGTACCAATGAGCAGTTCTTC.

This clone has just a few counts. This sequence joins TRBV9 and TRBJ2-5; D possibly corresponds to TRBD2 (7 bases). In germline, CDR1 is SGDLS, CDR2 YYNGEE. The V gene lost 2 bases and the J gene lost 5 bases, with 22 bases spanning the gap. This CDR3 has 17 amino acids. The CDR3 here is CASSVGSLRGAWETQYF. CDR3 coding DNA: TGTGCCAGCAGCGTCGGGTCCTTACGGGGGGCTTGGGAGACCCAGTACTTC.

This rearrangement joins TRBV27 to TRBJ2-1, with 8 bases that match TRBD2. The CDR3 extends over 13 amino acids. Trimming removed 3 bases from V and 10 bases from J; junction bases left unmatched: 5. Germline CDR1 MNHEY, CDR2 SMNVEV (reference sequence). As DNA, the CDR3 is TGTGCCAGCAGTTTGAACCAGCGGGGGGAGCAGTTCTTC. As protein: CASSLNQRGEQFF.

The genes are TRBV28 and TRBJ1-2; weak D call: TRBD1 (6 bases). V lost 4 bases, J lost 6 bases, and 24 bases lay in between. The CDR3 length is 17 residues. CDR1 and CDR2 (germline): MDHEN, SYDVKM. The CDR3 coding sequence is TGTGCCAGCAGTTCGCCCCCCAACAGGGATCTCTATAATGGCTACACCTTC. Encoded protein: CASSSPPNRDLYNGYTF.

In DNA, the CDR3 is TGTGCCAGCAGCTTGGACAGGGGGCTCTACGAGCAGTACTTC. The encoded protein is CASSLDRGLYEQYF. The J gene is TRBJ2-7, the V gene TRBV5-6, with TRBD1 matching over 9 bases. Trimming removed 0 bases from V and 3 bases from J; junction bases left unmatched: 1. The CDR3 is 14 residues long. The germline CDR1 and CDR2 sequences are SGHDT and YYEEEE. The full variable domain, its missing parts supplied by reference TRBV5-6 and TRBJ2-7, is DAGVTQSPTHLIKTRGQQVTLRCSPKSGHDTVSWYQQALGQGPQFIFQYYEEEERQRGNFPDRFSGHQFPNYSSELNVNALLLGDSALYLCASSLDRGLYEQYFGPGTRLTVT.

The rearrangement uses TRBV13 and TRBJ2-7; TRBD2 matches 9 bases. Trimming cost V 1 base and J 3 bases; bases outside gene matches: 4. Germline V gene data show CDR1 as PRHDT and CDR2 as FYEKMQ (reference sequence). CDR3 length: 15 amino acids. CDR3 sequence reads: CASSLAGGRGYEQYF. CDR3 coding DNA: TGTGCCAGCAGCTTAGCGGGCGGGAGGGGCTACGAGCAGTACTTC.

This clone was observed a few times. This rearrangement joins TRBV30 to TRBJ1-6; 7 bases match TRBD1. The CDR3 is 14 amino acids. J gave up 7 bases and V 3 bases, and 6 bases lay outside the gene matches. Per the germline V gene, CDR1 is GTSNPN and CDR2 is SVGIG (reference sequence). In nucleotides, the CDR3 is TGTGCCTGGAGCGTTGGGACAGTGAATTCACCCCTCCACTTT. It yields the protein CAWSVGTVNSPLHF.